The 32 T cell receptor beta chains in this list originate from one sample, sequenced in a study of cytomegalovirus exposure and HLA in healthy donors. Only in-frame clones appear in the TCRdb table, and some are missing; sequencing was by immunoSEQ multiplex PCR. The table lists 150,000 to 200,000 clones, around four fifths of them singletons. Sequences were obtained from PBMCs. The receptor set was obtained from a man aged 25 to 40 in good health and CMV-seropositive.

For this clone: One junction end disagrees with the germline gene, perhaps due to a read error. The chain carries TRBV7-7 and TRBJ2-6, with a possible D match to TRBD1 (6 bases). Germline loops: CDR1 SSHAT, CDR2 FNYEAQ (reference sequence). The CDR3 is 19 amino acids. The CDR3 bases are TGTGCTAGCAGCACTCGCCCGGACAGTGGGCTCTCTGGGGCCAACGTCCTGACTTTC. Its protein is CASSTRPDSGLSGANVLTF.

The rearrangement joins TRBV7-2 to TRBJ2-7; 11 nucleotides align to TRBD2. The CDR3 totals 15 residues. Germline CDR1 and CDR2: SGHTA and FQGNSA. V trimming: 5 bases; J trimming: 5 bases; junction bases outside the gene matches: 8. CDR3 sequence reads: CASSRVAGGPNEQYF. CDR3 DNA: TGTGCCAGCAGCCGCGTAGCGGGGGGGCCCAACGAGCAGTACTTC.

This chain links TRBV6-5 with TRBJ2-1, with 7 nucleotides matching TRBD1. The junction had 3 bases not matched to a gene; V was cut back by 2 bases and J by 8 bases. Germline values: CDR1 MNHEY, CDR2 SVGAGI. The CDR3 loop spans 13 amino acids. Here the CDR3 DNA reads TGTGCCAGCAGTTACCGACAGGGAGATGAGCAGTTCTTC. Its translation: CASSYRQGDEQFF.

The V and J genes are TRBV5-6 and TRBJ1-1, with D possibly matching TRBD1 (5 bases). Germline lookup yields CDR1 SGHDT and CDR2 YYEEEE. V dropped 4 bases and J dropped 1 base, with 17 bases sitting between them. The CDR3 has 16 amino acids. CDR3 bases: TGTGCCAGCAGCCCCTTGGGGGAGGCCGGGAACACTGAAGCTTTCTTT. Amino acids: CASSPLGEAGNTEAFF.

This rearrangement joins TRBV14 to TRBJ1-2; D might be TRBD1 (5 bases). Per germline, CDR1 SGHDN and CDR2 FVKESK. Trimming took 4 bases from V and 4 from J, leaving 19 bases between them. This CDR3 spans 16 amino acids. The CDR3 nucleotides read TGTGCCAGCAGCCCCTCTGCGTGGGGCGACCCCTATGGCTACACCTTC. Translating it yields CASSPSAWGDPYGYTF.

The V call is TRBV5-6, the J call TRBJ1-1; 7 bases match TRBD1. CDR1 SGHDT and CDR2 YYEEEE come from the germline V gene. The CDR3 totals 14 residues. Germline trimming cut 4 bases from V and 1 base from J; bases unmatched to any gene: 4. The CDR3 coding sequence is TGTGCCAGCAGCCGGGACAGCCAGAACACTGAAGCTTTCTTT. It specifies CASSRDSQNTEAFF.

The gene calls are TRBV21-1 and TRBJ1-4; TRBD1, the table's D call, was not compared with the DNA. TRBV21-1 is given as a pseudogene. The CDR3 is made up of 20 amino acids. The DNA for the CDR3 is TGTGCCAGCAGCAAAGCCGGGACAGGGCTCTCTTATGCAACTAATGAAAAACTGTTTTTT. It codes for CASSKAGTGLSYATNEKLFF.

The chain combines TRBV7-2 with TRBJ1-5; D ambiguous. V was cut by 5 bases and J by 5 bases, with 10 bases left in between. CDR1 and CDR2 (germline): SGHTA, FQGNSA. There are 13 residues in the CDR3. CDR3 nucleotide sequence: TGTGCCAGCAGCCCCCAGGAACATCAGCCCCAGCATTTT. Translating it yields CASSPQEHQPQHF.

The chain has TRBV29-1 and TRBJ1-1; D not resolved. The germline V and J ends were trimmed by 4 bases and 0 bases, with 12 bases remaining between them. Looked up from germline, CDR1 is SQVTM and CDR2 is ANQGSEA. The CDR3 totals 14 residues. CDR3 bases: TGCAGCGTTGCGACACAGAACATGAACACTGAAGCTTTCTTT. This gives the protein CSVATQNMNTEAFF.

The rearrangement links TRBV5-1 to TRBJ1-2; D is perhaps TRBD1 (5 bases). There are 14 residues in the CDR3. Germline values: CDR1 SGHRS, CDR2 YFSETQ. Trimming removed 0 bases at V and 3 bases at J, with 9 bases between. The CDR3 loop is CASSLVGADYGYTF. CDR3 bases: TGCGCCAGCAGCTTGGTAGGGGCGGACTATGGCTACACCTTC. Full variable domain (missing parts from reference TRBV5-1 and TRBJ1-2): KAGVTQTPRYLIKTRGQQVTLSCSPISGHRSVSWYQQTPGQGLQFLFEYFSETQRNKGNFPGRFSGRQFSNSRSEMNVSTLELGDSALYLCASSLVGADYGYTFGSGTRLTVV.

This clone was detected a few times. CDR3 sequence: CASSLSGQNYEQYF. The CDR3 DNA follows: TGTGCCAGCAGCTTAAGCGGGCAGAACTACGAGCAGTACTTC. This chain joins TRBV11-3 and TRBJ2-7; tentatively, D is TRBD2 (6 bases). The ends were cut back, 2 bases at V and 3 bases at J, with 11 bases in the middle. CDR3 size: 14 residues. Germline loops: CDR1 SGHNT, CDR2 YENEEA.

The chain uses TRBV9 and TRBJ2-1; a weak D match, TRBD1 (6 bases). From germline, CDR1 is SGDLS and CDR2 YYNGEE. V lost 3 bases and J lost 7, with 11 bases in between. This CDR3 is 13 amino acids long. The chain's CDR3 is CASSGGPNNEQFF. DNA of the CDR3: TGTGCCAGCAGCGGGGGGCCGAATAATGAGCAGTTCTTC.

The V call is TRBV4-1, the J call TRBJ2-3; no reliable D call. CDR3 size: 12 residues. Germline V gene sequence: CDR1 MGHRA, CDR2 YSYEKL. V shed 6 bases and J shed 4 bases, with 8 bases lying between them. The CDR3 protein is CASSTLADTQYF. The CDR3, as DNA: TGCGCCAGCAGTACTCTCGCAGATACGCAGTATTTT.

V is TRBV5-1 and J is TRBJ2-3, with 9 bases matching TRBD2. The V and J ends lost 10 bases and 0 bases, in that order; junction bases with no gene match: 6. The length of the CDR3 is 14 residues. The germline V gene encodes CDR1 SGHRS and CDR2 YFSETQ. In DNA form, the CDR3 reads TGCGCCTCACAGAGCGGGGGGAGCACAGATACGCAGTATTTT. Translating gives CASQSGGSTDTQYF.

The chain employs TRBV4-1 and TRBJ2-1; TRBD1 is a possible D gene (6 bases). Trimming pared 4 bases from V and 8 bases from J, leaving 12 bases between. This CDR3 is 13 amino acids long. Germline lookup yields CDR1 MGHRA and CDR2 YSYEKL. This CDR3 reads CASSRGAGDEQFF. CDR3 coding DNA: TGCGCCAGCAGCCGTGGAGCAGGGGATGAGCAGTTCTTC.

The rearrangement links TRBV9 to TRBJ2-7, with 9 nucleotides matching TRBD1. The CDR3 spans 16 residues. After removal of 3 bases from V and 5 bases from J, the junction contained 12 bases not matched to a gene. CDR1 is SGDLS and CDR2 is YYNGEE in the germline V gene. This CDR3 is CASSAVGDRAPHEQYF. The CDR3, as DNA: TGTGCCAGCAGCGCTGTAGGGGACAGGGCCCCCCACGAGCAGTACTTC.

V usage is TRBV5-4 and J usage is TRBJ1-5; perhaps TRBD1 as D (6 bases). The germline V and J ends were trimmed by 4 bases and 0 bases, with 14 bases remaining between them. The CDR3 runs 16 residues. CDR1 and CDR2 (germline): SGHNT, YYREEE (reference sequence). CDR3 region: CASSPGTFDSNQPQHF. CDR3 coding DNA: TGTGCCAGCAGCCCAGGGACATTTGATAGCAATCAGCCCCAGCATTTT.

The DNA for the CDR3 is TGTGCCAGCAGCCAAGGGGTCCAGGGGACCACTGAAGCTTTCTTT. It yields the protein CASSQGVQGTTEAFF. The V call is TRBV4-2, the J call TRBJ1-1, with D possibly TRBD1 on 6 matching bases. V lost 1 base to trimming and J lost 4 bases, with 13 bases between them. Germline values: CDR1 LGHNA, CDR2 YNFKEQ. The CDR3 is made up of 15 amino acids.

This chain links TRBV27 with TRBJ1-6; 9 bases are shared with TRBD1. Germline values: CDR1 MNHEY, CDR2 SMNVEV (reference sequence). The CDR3 loop spans 17 amino acids. V shed 5 bases, J shed 7 bases, and the junction held 12 bases outside the gene matches. The CDR3 sequence: CASSADGTGWGNSPLHF. As DNA, the CDR3 is TGTGCCAGCAGTGCTGACGGGACAGGGTGGGGGAATTCACCCCTCCACTTT.

The rearrangement uses TRBV6-4 and TRBJ2-2, with D uncertain. The germline gives CDR1 MRHNA, CDR2 SNTAGT. The CDR3 runs to 13 residues. V was clipped by 4 bases and J by 1 base, with 4 bases between them. CDR3 sequence (DNA): TGTGCCAGCAGTGCAGGGAACACCGGGGAGCTGTTTTTT. Its protein is CASSAGNTGELFF.

V and J are TRBV6-4 and TRBJ1-2; D call uncertain. The CDR3 length is 15 residues. The V gene's germline CDR1 is MRHNA and CDR2 SNTAGT. Trimming shortened V by 3 bases and J by 8 bases, and 19 bases separated the two germline ends. CDR3 nucleotides: TGTGCCAGCAGTGAATCTACGGGATCCTATGAAGGCTACACCTTC. It specifies CASSESTGSYEGYTF.

The CDR3 coding sequence is TGTGCCAGCAGTGAACAGGGGAGGAACACTGAAGCTTTCTTT. Translating it yields CASSEQGRNTEAFF. The chain uses TRBV25-1 and TRBJ1-1; D may be TRBD1 (6 bases). The germline V gene encodes CDR1 MGHDK and CDR2 SYGVNS. There are 14 residues in the CDR3. V dropped 2 bases and J dropped 1 base, with 8 bases sitting between them.

V usage is TRBV2 and J usage is TRBJ2-5; 7 nucleotides agree with TRBD2. The CDR3 loop spans 13 amino acids. The junction had 7 bases not matched to a gene; V was cut back by 7 bases and J by 5 bases. The germline CDR1 and CDR2 sequences are SNHLY and FYNNEI. DNA of the CDR3: TGTGCCAGCAAACTTGGGAGGGGTGAGACCCAGTACTTC. Amino acid sequence: CASKLGRGETQYF.

This clone was counted a single time. The gene calls are TRBV27 and TRBJ1-2, with 7 bases lining up with TRBD1. In germline, CDR1 is MNHEY, CDR2 SMNVEV (reference sequence). CDR3 length equals 13 residues. V dropped 3 bases and J dropped 6; count of bases not matched to a gene: 4. CDR3 sequence reads: CASSFYGTDGYTF. The CDR3 nucleotides read TGTGCCAGCAGTTTCTACGGGACAGATGGCTACACCTTC.

The CDR3, as DNA: TGTGCCAGCAGTTTGGGTTCGGGGGAGACCCAGTACTTC. The encoded protein is CASSLGSGETQYF. This chain connects TRBV27 to TRBJ2-5; TRBD2 might be the D (5 bases). CDR3 length: 13 amino acids. The germline gives CDR1 MNHEY, CDR2 SMNVEV (reference sequence). Trimming left V 3 bases short and J 5 bases short, with 10 bases between.

CDR3 protein: CASSPRLVGANTEAFF. CDR3 nucleotides: TGTGCCAGCTCACCCAGGTTGGTGGGGGCGAACACTGAAGCTTTCTTT. The rearrangement links TRBV18 to TRBJ1-1; possibly TRBD1 for D (6 bases). This CDR3 is built from 16 residues. V was cut by 3 bases and J by 1 base, with 15 bases left in between. Germline CDR1 is KGHSH and CDR2 is LQKENI.

This sequence joins TRBV6-5 and TRBJ1-2, with 7 bases identical to TRBD1. V gave up 6 bases and J gave up 4 bases; unmatched junction bases: 5. CDR1 MNHEY and CDR2 SVGAGI come from the germline V gene. The CDR3 sequence is 13 residues long. CDR3 in amino acids: CASRPGTAYGYTF. The CDR3 DNA is TGTGCCAGCAGACCCGGGACAGCCTATGGCTACACCTTC.

The chain is built from TRBV4-2 and TRBJ2-3, with 7 positions matching TRBD2. The V and J ends lost 4 bases and 1 base, in that order; junction bases with no gene match: 11. The CDR3 extends over 17 amino acids. Germline V gene lookup returns CDR1 LGHNA and CDR2 YNFKEQ. CDR3 residues: CASSPSGTTLRTDTQYF. CDR3 sequence (DNA): TGTGCCAGCAGCCCTTCCGGGACTACCCTTCGCACAGATACGCAGTATTTT.

This clone was seen a single time. The chain employs TRBV4-3 and TRBJ1-5; TRBD1 agrees at 7 bases. Germline trimming cut 0 bases from V and 3 bases from J; bases unmatched to any gene: 11. This CDR3 is built from 18 residues. Germline CDR1 reads LGHNA; CDR2 reads YSLEER. CDR3 region: CASSQEALGQYINQPQHF. The CDR3 DNA reads TGCGCCAGCAGCCAAGAGGCTTTGGGACAGTATATCAATCAGCCCCAGCATTTT.

The rearrangement links TRBV5-1 to TRBJ2-2; 8 bases match TRBD1. The CDR3 consists of 16 residues. V shed 0 bases and J 4 bases; nucleotides not matched to a gene: 5. Germline V gene lookup returns CDR1 SGHRS and CDR2 YFSETQ. The CDR3 sequence: CASSLGTGPSTGELFF. CDR3 bases: TGCGCCAGCAGCTTGGGGACAGGGCCGAGCACCGGGGAGCTGTTTTTT. Together with reference TRBV5-1 and TRBJ2-2, the CDR3 gives the full variable domain: KAGVTQTPRYLIKTRGQQVTLSCSPISGHRSVSWYQQTPGQGLQFLFEYFSETQRNKGNFPGRFSGRQFSNSRSEMNVSTLELGDSALYLCASSLGTGPSTGELFFGEGSRLTVL.

The CDR3 DNA follows: TGCGCCAGCAGCTTGGCGGACGAGCAGTACTTC. Translating gives CASSLADEQYF. V usage is TRBV5-1 and J usage is TRBJ2-7; the D is unclear. V lost 0 bases and J 5 bases, leaving 3 bases between the germline ends. Germline-derived CDR1 and CDR2 are SGHRS and YFSETQ. The CDR3 is 11 amino acids.

DNA for the CDR3: TGTGCCCGTAGCGGGGGGGCGGGAGATACGCAGTATTTT. The encoded protein is CARSGGAGDTQYF. The chain recombines TRBV30 with TRBJ2-3, with TRBD2 identical over 11 bases. Trimming removed 8 bases from V and 5 bases from J; junction bases left unmatched: 6. This CDR3 comprises 13 residues. CDR1 is GTSNPN and CDR2 is SVGIG in the germline V gene (reference sequence).